There are a few counts of the clone carrying this T cell receptor beta chain. Its antigen is unidentified. The source of the sample is a study of T-cell reconstitution after alpha-beta-depleted transplantation in children. V was shortened by 3 bases and J by 4 bases, with 9 bases between the two germline ends. This CDR3 has 13 amino acids. Germline V CDR1 and CDR2: DFQATT, SNEGSKA (reference sequence). Study results and caveats: Several hundred expanded graft clones reportedly gave rise to the alpha-beta T cells present about two months after transplant. In some patients, recipient T cells and intrathymic progenitors surviving conditioning explained high day-60 diversity. The authors attributed T-cell counts and diversity one year after transplant mostly to newly produced T cells.

Unique molecular identifiers were built into the TCRbeta library. Using its own MiXCR run on the PCR reads, TCRdb lists one record per CDR3 protein. The table has about 830,000 distinct CDR3 sequences, 16% seen once. The starting material was PBMCs, mostly from graft donor cells, obtained 360 days after TCRalphabeta/CD19-depleted stem cell transplant. The J gene is TRBJ2-2, the V gene TRBV20-1; no definite D call. This clonotype was sampled from a male patient aged 10 to 17 who had a stem cell transplant for acute lymphoblastic leukemia, so the T cells may come from the graft donor. The CDR3 DNA is TGCAGTGCTAGCAGGTCGGGCACCGGGGAGCTGTTTTTT. It specifies CSASRSGTGELFF.